A selection of T cell receptor beta chains follows, all from one sample in a study of shared clonotypes between healthy human individuals. Method: immunoSEQ multiplex PCR; TCRdb's copy keeps in-frame clones and lacks some. Among 550,000 to 750,000 clones listed, 92% were seen once. Specimen: naive CD8+ T cells sorted from blood. These receptor sequences come from a man aged 25-45 years in good health. Each CDR3 is given with its conserved first and last residue. D genes are given only for firm matches. Size is omitted from some rows. Given values are once, few, many or a class for expanded clones.

cdr3_nt | cdr3_aa | clone_size | v_call | d_call | j_call
TGTGCCAGCAGCGCGGGACTAGCGGGTAATGAGCAGTTCTTC | CASSAGLAGNEQFF | - | TRBV9 | TRBD2 | TRBJ2-1
TGTGCCAGCAGCGAGGGGACAGGGAAAATTTTGGTGACAGATACGCAGTATTTT | CASSEGTGKILVTDTQYF | - | TRBV7-6 | TRBD1 | TRBJ2-3
TGTGCCAGCAGCTTAGATGGGGACAGGGGGAATCAGCCCCAGCATTTT | CASSLDGDRGNQPQHF | - | TRBV7-2 | TRBD1 | TRBJ1-5
TGTGCCAGCAGCTTTGCCTCGACGGGGAACACTGAAGCTTTCTTT | CASSFASTGNTEAFF | - | TRBV11-2 | - | TRBJ1-1
TGCGCCAGCAGCTTGAGGAGCTCCTACGAGCAGTACTTC | CASSLRSSYEQYF | - | TRBV5-1 | - | TRBJ2-7
TGTGCCAGCAGCAGACACCCCGATACGCAGTATTTT | CASSRHPDTQYF | few | TRBV7-9 | - | TRBJ2-3
TGTGCCAGCAGCCCGCCCTCGGGGGGCGATGGCTACACCTTC | CASSPPSGGDGYTF | - | TRBV7-6 | - | TRBJ1-2
TGTGCCAGCAGTGAAGAATTGGGGGCCACCGGAGACTTC | CASSEELGATGDF | once | TRBV2 | - | TRBJ2-7
TGTGCCAGCAGTTCCCTCCGCGCGAAGAGCACAGATACGCAGTATTTT | CASSSLRAKSTDTQYF | once | TRBV28 | - | TRBJ2-3
TGCGCCAGCAGCCAAGATAAGTTCAGCTCCTACAATGAGCAGTTCTTC | CASSQDKFSSYNEQFF | once | TRBV4-3 | - | TRBJ2-1
TGTGCCAGCAGCTATGGAGAAGGAGTTTTTTTTGGAGATACGCAGTATTTT | CASSYGEGVFFGDTQYF | few | TRBV7-8 | - | TRBJ2-3
TGTGCCAGCAGCTTTGATGAAAAACTGTTTTTT | CASSFDEKLFF | - | TRBV7-2 | - | TRBJ1-4
TGTGCCAGCGGCAGGGGGAACACTGAAGCTTTCTTT | CASGRGNTEAFF | - | TRBV5-4 | - | TRBJ1-1
TGTGCCATCAGGGACTATAGCAATCAGCCCCAGCATTTT | CAIRDYSNQPQHF | - | TRBV10-3 | - | TRBJ1-5
TGCGCCAGCAGCCAAGATCGGGCGGGAGGAACCGGGGAGCTGTTTTTT | CASSQDRAGGTGELFF | - | TRBV4-3 | TRBD2 | TRBJ2-2
TGTGCCAGCAGCCACCAACTAGCGGGAAGTGTTTACGAGCAGTACTTC | CASSHQLAGSVYEQYF | - | TRBV14 | TRBD2 | TRBJ2-7
TGTGCCAGCAGTGATAGCAAGCGAATCGAGTTAGGGCGCTACGAGCAGTACTTC | CASSDSKRIELGRYEQYF | - | TRBV25-1 | - | TRBJ2-7
TGTGCCAGTGGGGGAACTGAAGCTTTCTTT | CASGGTEAFF | - | TRBV2 | - | TRBJ1-1
TGTGCCAGCGCCACCGGACTAGCGTACTACGAGCAGTACTTC | CASATGLAYYEQYF | - | TRBV27 | TRBD2 | TRBJ2-7
TGCGCCAGCAGCCAAGATCATACAGGTTCTGGAAACACCATATATTTT | CASSQDHTGSGNTIYF | - | TRBV4-3 | - | TRBJ1-3
TGTGCCAGCAGTTACCGTCAGGGGGACGAGCAGTACTTC | CASSYRQGDEQYF | - | TRBV6-6 | TRBD1 | TRBJ2-7
TGCGCCAGTCGATTAGCGGGAGGGCCGGTTGAGGCCCAGTACTTC | CASRLAGGPVEAQYF | - | TRBV5-1 | TRBD2 | TRBJ2-5
TGTGCCAGCAGCTTTGGCGGGACCAGGCACAATGAGCAGTTCTTC | CASSFGGTRHNEQFF | once | TRBV11-2 | - | TRBJ2-1
TGTGCCAGCAGCAAATGGGTACCCAGGACTTTACCCGGGAGCTCCTACAATGAGCAGTTCTTC | CASSKWVPRTLPGSSYNEQFF | once | TRBV7-3 | - | TRBJ2-1
TGTGCCAGCAGCCAAGGACTAGAGTGGGGCTCACAAGAGACCCAGTACTTC | CASSQGLEWGSQETQYF | - | TRBV7-2 | TRBD2 | TRBJ2-5
TGTGCCAGCAGTGAAGCGCGTTACAATGAGCAGTTCTTC | CASSEARYNEQFF | - | TRBV6-1 | - | TRBJ2-1
TGCAGCGTTGTCTTCGCAGGGGAAGAACAAGAGACCCAGTACTTC | CSVVFAGEEQETQYF | - | TRBV29-1 | - | TRBJ2-5
TGTGCCAGCAGTACTAGCGCCACCTCCTACGAGCAGTACTTC | CASSTSATSYEQYF | few | TRBV27 | TRBD2 | TRBJ2-7
TGCGCCAGCAGCTTTTGGCGGGAGGGCCCCAACGAGCAGTACTTC | CASSFWREGPNEQYF | few | TRBV5-1 | TRBD2 | TRBJ2-7
TGTGCCAGTAGTATCTTTGCGGGAGATTATGAGCAGTTCTTC | CASSIFAGDYEQFF | once | TRBV19 | TRBD2 | TRBJ2-1
TGTGCCAGCAGTCCTTGGGGGGAGGGGAGCTACGAGCAGTACTTC | CASSPWGEGSYEQYF | - | TRBV28 | TRBD2 | TRBJ2-7
TGCGCCAGCAGTGATGGACTATTAGGGACTGAAGCTTTCTTT | CASSDGLLGTEAFF | - | TRBV10-1 | - | TRBJ1-1
TGTGCCACCAGCAGGGGATCCGGCAATCAGCCCCAGCATTTT | CATSRGSGNQPQHF | - | TRBV15 | - | TRBJ1-5
TGTGCCAGCAGCCAAGGGGGAAACACTGAAGCTTTCTTT | CASSQGGNTEAFF | - | TRBV27 | - | TRBJ1-1
TGCGCCAGCAGCCAAGGTGTGGGCGGGGGACTAGCCAAAAACATTCAGTACTTC | CASSQGVGGGLAKNIQYF | - | TRBV4-3 | TRBD2 | TRBJ2-4
TGTGCCAGCAGAGACAGGGTGTTGGGCTACACCTTC | CASRDRVLGYTF | - | TRBV9 | TRBD1 | TRBJ1-2
TGTGCCAGCTGGACAGGGTGGGATGAAAAACTGTTTTTT | CASWTGWDEKLFF | - | TRBV2 | TRBD1 | TRBJ1-4
TGCAGCACAGATACGCAGTATTTT | CSTDTQYF | - | TRBV29-1 | - | TRBJ2-3
TGCGCCAGCAGCTTGGGACTAGCGGGATATAATAACAATGAGCAGTTCTTC | CASSLGLAGYNNNEQFF | - | TRBV5-1 | TRBD2 | TRBJ2-1
TGTGCCATCGGGGAGTTTACTGAAGCTTTCTTT | CAIGEFTEAFF | - | TRBV10-3 | - | TRBJ1-1
TGTGCCAGCAGCCCTACGGCCTACGGCGGCGGAGGCGAGCAGTACTTC | CASSPTAYGGGGEQYF | - | TRBV7-6 | - | TRBJ2-7
TGTGCCAGCAGTTACTGGAGGGGAATCCAGCCCCAGCATTTT | CASSYWRGIQPQHF | - | TRBV28 | - | TRBJ1-5
TGTGCCAGCAGTGAACCTCAGACTAAGAGGTACAATGAGCAGTTCTTC | CASSEPQTKRYNEQFF | - | TRBV6-1 | - | TRBJ2-1
TGTGCCAGCAGTTTCGACCGCCGGGACAGGGCTGGTGGCTACACCTTC | CASSFDRRDRAGGYTF | - | TRBV28 | TRBD1 | TRBJ1-2
TGTGCCAGCAGTTTACCCCAGGAACCCGGGGAGCTGTTTTTT | CASSLPQEPGELFF | - | TRBV28 | - | TRBJ2-2
TGTGCCAGCAGTGTGGGGAACACTGAAGCTTTCTTT | CASSVGNTEAFF | - | TRBV6-1 | - | TRBJ1-1
TGTGCCAGCAGCTCCACCCCTAGCGGGCTGTCCTACGAGCAGTACTTC | CASSSTPSGLSYEQYF | - | TRBV7-2 | TRBD2 | TRBJ2-7
TGCGCCAGCACCTTAGGGCAGGGGGTGACTACTGAAGCTTTCTTT | CASTLGQGVTTEAFF | - | TRBV5-1 | TRBD1 | TRBJ1-1
TGTGCCAGCAGCTTGAGCTATTCGACAGGGGAGAACACTGAAGCTTTCTTT | CASSLSYSTGENTEAFF | - | TRBV11-2 | TRBD1 | TRBJ1-1
TGTGCCACCTTAAATTTACGGAACGAAAAGATTTTT | CATLNLRNEKIF | - | TRBV15 | - | TRBJ1-4
TGCGCCTCCTCTCCGGGACTAGCGGGAGTTAGATTCGATGAGCAGTTCTTC | CASSPGLAGVRFDEQFF | - | TRBV5-1 | TRBD2 | TRBJ2-1
TGCAGCGTTGAAGGGCCGAAAGGGACTAGCGGCAATGAGCAGTTCTTC | CSVEGPKGTSGNEQFF | - | TRBV29-1 | TRBD2 | TRBJ2-1
TGTGCCAGCAGCTTAGGAACTTGGTTAGAGCAGTACTTC | CASSLGTWLEQYF | - | TRBV7-9 | - | TRBJ2-7
TGCGCCAGCAGCCTGCGAGACGCGGTAAATGAAAAACTGTTTTTT | CASSLRDAVNEKLFF | - | TRBV5-1 | - | TRBJ1-4
TGTGCCAGCAGCCCGAGCACCTTAACCGAGACCCAGTACTTC | CASSPSTLTETQYF | - | TRBV13 | - | TRBJ2-5
TGTGCCAGCAGTCGACCCGAACAGGGAAACACCGGGGAGCTGTTTTTT | CASSRPEQGNTGELFF | - | TRBV27 | - | TRBJ2-2
TGTGCCAGCAGTTCCTCAAGAACAGGGAGTTATCAGCCCCAGCATTTT | CASSSSRTGSYQPQHF | - | TRBV28 | - | TRBJ1-5
TGTGCCAGCAGCTACGGGGCAGTCACCCTACAAAACACCATATATTTT | CASSYGAVTLQNTIYF | - | TRBV6-5 | - | TRBJ1-3